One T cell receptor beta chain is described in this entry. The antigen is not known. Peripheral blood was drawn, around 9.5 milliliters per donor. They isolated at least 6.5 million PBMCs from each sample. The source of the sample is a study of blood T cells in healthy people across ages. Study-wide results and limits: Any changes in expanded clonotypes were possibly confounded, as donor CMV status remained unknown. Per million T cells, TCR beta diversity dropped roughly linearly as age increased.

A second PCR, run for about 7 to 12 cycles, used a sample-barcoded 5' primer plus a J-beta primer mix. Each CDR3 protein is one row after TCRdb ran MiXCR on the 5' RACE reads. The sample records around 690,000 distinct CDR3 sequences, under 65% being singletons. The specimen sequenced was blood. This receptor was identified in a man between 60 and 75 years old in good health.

CDR3 in amino acids: CASSPGAIAKNIQYF. CDR3 DNA sequence: TGTGCCAGCAGTCCCGGGGCTATAGCCAAAAACATTCAGTACTTC. V and J are TRBV28 and TRBJ2-4; D assignment may be TRBD1 or TRBD2 (5 bases each). The germline V gene has CDR1 MDHEN and CDR2 SYDVKM. The CDR3 runs 15 residues. Trimming cost V 5 bases and J 0 bases, with 11 bases left between them.